This T cell receptor (beta chain) was captured in a study of blood T cell repertoires in COVID-19. Study summary: The study drew acute and convalescent COVID-19 samples from the United States, Italy and Spain. PBMCs, B-cell-depleted T cells, or T cells provided the cDNA or gDNA that made up the material.

V lost 0 bases, J lost 2 bases, and 7 bases stayed unmatched. There are 16 residues in the CDR3. Germline V gene lookup returns CDR1 SGHRS and CDR2 YFSETQ. In the study's own analysis: The authors estimated nucleated cell counts from reference gene primer amplification. Repertoires were generated with immunoSEQ multiplex PCR, while TCRdb's copy carries only in-frame clones and drops some. D and trimming were read from the DNA, whereas the V and J calls and clone size are those reported in that table. This sample has around 200,000 clones, with more than 85% found just once. The source of this sequence is a man aged 40-50 years with active or convalescent COVID-19. The material sequenced was peripheral blood. This chain uses TRBV5-1 with TRBJ2-7; 8 positions match TRBD1. Written as DNA, the CDR3 is TGCGCCAGCAGCTTGGCTAGAGGGGGACAGGCCTACGAGCAGTACTTC. This encodes CASSLARGGQAYEQYF.